This record covers a single TCR beta chain. This record belongs to a study of blood T cell repertoires in COVID-19. Here immunoSEQ multiplex PCR was the method, and the copy in TCRdb shows in-frame clones only, minus some. The table shows 66,000 or so clones, with around three quarters occurring only once. The sequenced sample was peripheral blood. This sequence was found in a human donor in a cohort sampled during active COVID-19.

The CDR3 is CSVEGSGSMETQYF. The CDR3 region has the DNA TGCAGCGTTGAGGGTAGCGGGAGTATGGAGACCCAGTACTTC. J is TRBJ2-5 and V is TRBV29-1; 9 nucleotides agree with TRBD2. This CDR3 has 14 residues. The ends lost 3 bases at V and 5 bases at J; junction bases unmatched: 7. CDR1 SQVTM and CDR2 ANQGSEA come from the germline V gene.